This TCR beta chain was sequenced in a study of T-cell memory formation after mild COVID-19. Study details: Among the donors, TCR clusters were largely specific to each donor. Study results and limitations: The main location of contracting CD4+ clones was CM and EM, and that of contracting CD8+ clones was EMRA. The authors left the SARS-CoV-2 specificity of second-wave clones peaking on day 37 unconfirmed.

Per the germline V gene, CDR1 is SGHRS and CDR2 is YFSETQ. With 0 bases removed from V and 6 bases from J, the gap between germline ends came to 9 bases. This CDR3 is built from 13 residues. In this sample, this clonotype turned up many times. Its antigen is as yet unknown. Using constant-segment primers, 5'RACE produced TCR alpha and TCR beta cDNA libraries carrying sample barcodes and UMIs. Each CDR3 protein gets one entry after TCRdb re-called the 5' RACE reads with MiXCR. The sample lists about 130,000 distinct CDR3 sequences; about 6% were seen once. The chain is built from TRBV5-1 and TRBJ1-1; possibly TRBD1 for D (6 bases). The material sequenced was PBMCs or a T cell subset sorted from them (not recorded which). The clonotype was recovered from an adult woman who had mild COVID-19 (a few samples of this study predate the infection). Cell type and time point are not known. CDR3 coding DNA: TGCGCCAGCAGCTTGGCAGGGGCGCCTGAAGCTTTCTTT. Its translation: CASSLAGAPEAFF.